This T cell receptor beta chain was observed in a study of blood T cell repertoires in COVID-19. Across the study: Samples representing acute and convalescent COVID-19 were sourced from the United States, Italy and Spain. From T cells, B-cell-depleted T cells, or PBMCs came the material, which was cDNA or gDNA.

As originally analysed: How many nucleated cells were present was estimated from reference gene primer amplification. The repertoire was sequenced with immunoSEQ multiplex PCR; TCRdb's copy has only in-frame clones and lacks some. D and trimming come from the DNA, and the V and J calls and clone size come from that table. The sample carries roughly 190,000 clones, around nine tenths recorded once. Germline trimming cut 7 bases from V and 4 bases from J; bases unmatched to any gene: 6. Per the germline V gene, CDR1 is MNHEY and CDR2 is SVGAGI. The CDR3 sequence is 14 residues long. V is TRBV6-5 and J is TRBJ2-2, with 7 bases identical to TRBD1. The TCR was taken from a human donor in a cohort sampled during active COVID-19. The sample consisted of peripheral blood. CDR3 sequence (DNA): TGTGCCAGCAATCGAGGGGGCAGCACCGGGGAGCTGTTTTTT. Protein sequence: CASNRGGSTGELFF.